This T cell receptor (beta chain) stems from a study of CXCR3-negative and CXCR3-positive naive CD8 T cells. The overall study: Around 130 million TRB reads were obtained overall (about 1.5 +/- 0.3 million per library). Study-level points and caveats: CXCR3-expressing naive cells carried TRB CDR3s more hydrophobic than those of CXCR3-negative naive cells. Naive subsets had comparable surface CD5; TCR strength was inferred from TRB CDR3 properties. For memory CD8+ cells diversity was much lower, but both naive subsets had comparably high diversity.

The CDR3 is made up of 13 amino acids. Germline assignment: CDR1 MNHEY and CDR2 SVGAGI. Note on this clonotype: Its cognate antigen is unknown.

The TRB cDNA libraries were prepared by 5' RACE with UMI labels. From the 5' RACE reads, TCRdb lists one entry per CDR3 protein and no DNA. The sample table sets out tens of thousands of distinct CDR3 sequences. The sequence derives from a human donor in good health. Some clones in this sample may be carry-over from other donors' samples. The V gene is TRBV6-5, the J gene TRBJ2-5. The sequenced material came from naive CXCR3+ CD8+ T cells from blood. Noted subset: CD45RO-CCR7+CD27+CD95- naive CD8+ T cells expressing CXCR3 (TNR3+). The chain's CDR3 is CASRADHQETQYF.